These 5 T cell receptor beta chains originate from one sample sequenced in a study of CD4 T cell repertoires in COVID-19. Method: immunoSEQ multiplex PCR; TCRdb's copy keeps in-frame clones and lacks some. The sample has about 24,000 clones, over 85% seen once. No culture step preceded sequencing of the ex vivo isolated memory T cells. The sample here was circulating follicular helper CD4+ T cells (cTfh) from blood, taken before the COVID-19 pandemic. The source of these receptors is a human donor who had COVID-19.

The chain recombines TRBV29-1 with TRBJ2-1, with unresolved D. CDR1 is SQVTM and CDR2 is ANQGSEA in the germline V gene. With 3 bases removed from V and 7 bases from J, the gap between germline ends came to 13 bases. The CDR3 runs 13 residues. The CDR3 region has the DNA TGCAGCGTTGATTTGGAGTTGAGGAATGAGCAGTTCTTC. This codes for CSVDLELRNEQFF.

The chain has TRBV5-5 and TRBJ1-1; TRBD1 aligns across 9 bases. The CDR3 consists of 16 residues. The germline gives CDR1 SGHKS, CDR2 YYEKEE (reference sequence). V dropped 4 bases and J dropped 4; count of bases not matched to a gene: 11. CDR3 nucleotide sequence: TGTGCCAGCAGCCCGGAAGGGACAGGGCGGGCCACTGAAGCTTTCTTT. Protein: CASSPEGTGRATEAFF.

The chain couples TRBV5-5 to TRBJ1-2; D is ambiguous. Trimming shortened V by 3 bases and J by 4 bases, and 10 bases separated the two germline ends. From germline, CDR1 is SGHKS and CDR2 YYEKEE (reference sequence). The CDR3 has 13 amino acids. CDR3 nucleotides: TGTGCCAGCAGCTCCGACGGCGGCTATGGCTACACCTTC. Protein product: CASSSDGGYGYTF.

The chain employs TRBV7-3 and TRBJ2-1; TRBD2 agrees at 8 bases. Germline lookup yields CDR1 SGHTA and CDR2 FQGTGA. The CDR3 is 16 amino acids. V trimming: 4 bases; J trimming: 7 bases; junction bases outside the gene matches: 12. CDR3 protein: CASSSPGGGGRNEQFF. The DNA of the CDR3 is TGTGCCAGCAGCTCCCCTGGGGGCGGGGGGCGAAATGAGCAGTTCTTC. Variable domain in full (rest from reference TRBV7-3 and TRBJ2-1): GAGVSQTPSNKVTEKGKYVELRCDPISGHTALYWYRQSLGQGPEFLIYFQGTGAADDSGLPNDRFFAVRPEGSVSTLKIQRTERGDSAVYLCASSSPGGGGRNEQFFGPGTRLTVL.

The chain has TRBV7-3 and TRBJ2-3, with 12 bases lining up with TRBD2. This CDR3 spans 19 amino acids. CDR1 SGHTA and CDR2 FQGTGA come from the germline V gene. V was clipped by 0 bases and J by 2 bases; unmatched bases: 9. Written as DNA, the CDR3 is TGTGCCAGCAGCTTAACGTTTGAGACTAGCGGGGGAGTCACAGATACGCAGTATTTT. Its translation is CASSLTFETSGGVTDTQYF.